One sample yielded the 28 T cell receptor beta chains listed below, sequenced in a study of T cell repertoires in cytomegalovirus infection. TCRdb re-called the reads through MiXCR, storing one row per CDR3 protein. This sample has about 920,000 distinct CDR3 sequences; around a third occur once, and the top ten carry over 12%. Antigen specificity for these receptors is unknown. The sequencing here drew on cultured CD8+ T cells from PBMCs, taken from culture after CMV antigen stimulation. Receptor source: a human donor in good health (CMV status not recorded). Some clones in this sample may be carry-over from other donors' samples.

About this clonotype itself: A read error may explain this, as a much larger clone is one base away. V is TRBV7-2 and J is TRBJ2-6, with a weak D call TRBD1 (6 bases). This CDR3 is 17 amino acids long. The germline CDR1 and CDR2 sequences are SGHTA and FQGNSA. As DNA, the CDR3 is TGTGTCAGCAGCCAGACAGGCGCCTACTCTGGGGCCAACGTCCTGACTTTC. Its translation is CVSSQTGAYSGANVLTF.

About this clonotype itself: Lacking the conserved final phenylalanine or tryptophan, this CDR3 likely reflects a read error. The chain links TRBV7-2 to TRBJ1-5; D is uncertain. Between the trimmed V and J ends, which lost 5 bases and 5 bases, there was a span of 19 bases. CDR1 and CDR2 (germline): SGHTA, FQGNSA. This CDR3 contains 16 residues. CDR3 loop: CASSPQGYVADQPQHL. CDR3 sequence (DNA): TGTGCCAGCAGCCCACAAGGGTACGTAGCGGATCAGCCCCAGCATCTT.

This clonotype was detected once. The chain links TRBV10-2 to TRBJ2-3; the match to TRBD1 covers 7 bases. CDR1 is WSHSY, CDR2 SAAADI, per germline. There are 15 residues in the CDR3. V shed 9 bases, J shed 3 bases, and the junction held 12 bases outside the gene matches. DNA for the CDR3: TGCGCCAGTAATACAGGGGTCTTTCTGACAGATACGCAGTATTTT. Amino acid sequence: CASNTGVFLTDTQYF.

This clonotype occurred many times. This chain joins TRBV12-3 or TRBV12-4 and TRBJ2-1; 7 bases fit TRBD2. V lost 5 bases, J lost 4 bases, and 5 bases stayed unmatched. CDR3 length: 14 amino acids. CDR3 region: CASSHRGGYNEQFF. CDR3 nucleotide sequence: TGTGCCAGCAGTCATAGGGGAGGGTACAATGAGCAGTTCTTC.

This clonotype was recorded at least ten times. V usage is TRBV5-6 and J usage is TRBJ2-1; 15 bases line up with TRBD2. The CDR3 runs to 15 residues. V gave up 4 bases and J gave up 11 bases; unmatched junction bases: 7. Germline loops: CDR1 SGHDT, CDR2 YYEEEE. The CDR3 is CASSPGTSGGRKQFF. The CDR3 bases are TGTGCCAGCAGCCCGGGGACTAGCGGGGGGCGAAAGCAGTTCTTC.

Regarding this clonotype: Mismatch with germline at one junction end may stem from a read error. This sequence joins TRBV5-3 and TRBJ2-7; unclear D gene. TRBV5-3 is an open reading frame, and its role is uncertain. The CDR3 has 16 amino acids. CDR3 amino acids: CASSSIESDTAYEQYF. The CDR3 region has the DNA TGTGCCAGCAGCTCGATCGAATCCGACACCGCTTACGAGCAGTACTTC.

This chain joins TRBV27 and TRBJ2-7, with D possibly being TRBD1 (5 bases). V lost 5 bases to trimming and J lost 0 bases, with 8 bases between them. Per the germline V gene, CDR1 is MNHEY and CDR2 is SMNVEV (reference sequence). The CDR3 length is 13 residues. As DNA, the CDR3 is TGTGCCAGCAGTCGGACAAACTCCTACGAGCAGTACGTC. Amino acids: CASSRTNSYEQYV.

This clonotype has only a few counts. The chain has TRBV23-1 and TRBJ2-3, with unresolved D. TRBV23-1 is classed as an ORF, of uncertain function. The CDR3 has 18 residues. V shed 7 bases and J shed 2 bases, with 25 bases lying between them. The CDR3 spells CASTPGICSTRNTDTQYF. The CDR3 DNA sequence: TGCGCCAGCACTCCTGGGATTTGTAGCACCCGAAACACAGATACGCAGTATTTT.

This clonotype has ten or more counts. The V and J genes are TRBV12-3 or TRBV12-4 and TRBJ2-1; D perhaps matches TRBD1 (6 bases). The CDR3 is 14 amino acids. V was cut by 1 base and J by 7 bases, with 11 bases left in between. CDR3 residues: CASSLDTGKNEQFF. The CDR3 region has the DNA TGTGCCAGCAGTTTAGACACAGGGAAGAATGAGCAGTTCTTC.

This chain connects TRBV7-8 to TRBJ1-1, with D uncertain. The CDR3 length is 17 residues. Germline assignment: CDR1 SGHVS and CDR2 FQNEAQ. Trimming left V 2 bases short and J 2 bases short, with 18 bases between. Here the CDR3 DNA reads TGTGCCAGCAGCTTACCAGACGGAGGCCCCGACAACACTGAAGCTTTCTTT. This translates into CASSLPDGGPDNTEAFF.

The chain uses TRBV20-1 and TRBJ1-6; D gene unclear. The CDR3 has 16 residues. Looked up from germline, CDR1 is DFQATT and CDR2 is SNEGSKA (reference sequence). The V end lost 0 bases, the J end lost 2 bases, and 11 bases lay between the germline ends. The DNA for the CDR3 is TGCAGTGCTAGAGATGATTCAGGACCCTATAATTCACCCCTCCACTTT. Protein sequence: CSARDDSGPYNSPLHF.

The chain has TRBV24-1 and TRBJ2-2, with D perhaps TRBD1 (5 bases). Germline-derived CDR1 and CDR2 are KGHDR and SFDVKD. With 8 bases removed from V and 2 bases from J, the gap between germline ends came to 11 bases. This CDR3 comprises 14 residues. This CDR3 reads CATMGRTNTGELFF. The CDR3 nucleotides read TGTGCCACCATGGGGCGGACAAACACCGGGGAGCTGTTTTTT.

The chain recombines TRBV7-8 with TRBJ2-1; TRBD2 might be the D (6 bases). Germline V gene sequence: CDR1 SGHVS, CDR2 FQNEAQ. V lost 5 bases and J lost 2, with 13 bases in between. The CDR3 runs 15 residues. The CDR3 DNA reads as TGTGCCAGCAGCGGTAGGGCGGGGCCCTACAATGAGCAGTTCTTC. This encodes CASSGRAGPYNEQFF.

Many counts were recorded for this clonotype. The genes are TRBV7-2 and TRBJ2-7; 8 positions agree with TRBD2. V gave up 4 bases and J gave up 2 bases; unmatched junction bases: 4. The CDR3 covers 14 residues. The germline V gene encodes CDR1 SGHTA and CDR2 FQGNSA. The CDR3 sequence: CASSSGGAPYEQYF. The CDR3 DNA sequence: TGTGCCAGCAGCTCCGGGGGGGCCCCCTACGAGCAGTACTTC. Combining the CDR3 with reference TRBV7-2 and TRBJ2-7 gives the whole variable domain GAGVSQSPSNKVTEKGKDVELRCDPISGHTALYWYRQSLGQGLEFLIYFQGNSAPDKSGLPSDRFSAERTGGSVSTLTIQRTQQEDSAVYLCASSSGGAPYEQYFGPGTRLTVT.

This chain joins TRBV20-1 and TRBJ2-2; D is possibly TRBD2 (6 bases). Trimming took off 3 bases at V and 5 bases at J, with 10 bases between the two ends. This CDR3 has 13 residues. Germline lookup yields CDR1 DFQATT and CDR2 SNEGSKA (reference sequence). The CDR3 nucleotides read TGCAGTGCTAGCGGGGGTTGGACCGGGGAGCTGTTTTTT. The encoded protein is CSASGGWTGELFF.

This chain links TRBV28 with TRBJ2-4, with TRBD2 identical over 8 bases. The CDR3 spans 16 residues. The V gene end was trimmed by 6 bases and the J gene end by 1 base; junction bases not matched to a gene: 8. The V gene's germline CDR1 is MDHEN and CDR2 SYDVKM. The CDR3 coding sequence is TGTGCCAGCAGCCACCCCCGGGGGGGGGCCAAAAACATTCAGTACTTC. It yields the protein CASSHPRGGAKNIQYF.

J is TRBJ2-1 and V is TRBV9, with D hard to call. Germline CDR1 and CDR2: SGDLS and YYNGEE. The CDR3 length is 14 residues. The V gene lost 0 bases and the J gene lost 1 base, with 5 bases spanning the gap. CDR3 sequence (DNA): TGTGCCAGCAGCGTAGAAAGGTCCTACAATGAGCAGTTCTTC. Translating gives CASSVERSYNEQFF.

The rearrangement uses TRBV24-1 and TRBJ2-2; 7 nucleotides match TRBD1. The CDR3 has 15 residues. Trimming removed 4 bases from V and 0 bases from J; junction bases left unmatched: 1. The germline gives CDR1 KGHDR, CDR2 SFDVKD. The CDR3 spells CATSETGPNTGELFF. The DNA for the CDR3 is TGTGCCACCAGTGAGACAGGGCCGAACACCGGGGAGCTGTTTTTT.

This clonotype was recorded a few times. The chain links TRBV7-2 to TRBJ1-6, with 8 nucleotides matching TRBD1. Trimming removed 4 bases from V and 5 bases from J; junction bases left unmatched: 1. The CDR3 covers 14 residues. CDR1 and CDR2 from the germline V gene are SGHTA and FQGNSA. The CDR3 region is CASSWDRNNSPLHF. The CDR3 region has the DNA TGTGCCAGCAGCTGGGACAGGAATAATTCACCCCTCCACTTT.

The CDR3 nucleotides read TGTGCCAGCAGTTGGAGTGACAGCTACGAGCAGTACGTC. This encodes CASSWSDSYEQYV. The chain couples TRBV6-2 or TRBV6-3 to TRBJ2-7, with a tentative D call TRBD1 (5 bases). Deletions cut 4 bases from V and 3 bases from J, with 10 bases between. Germline V lookup: CDR1 MNHEY, CDR2 SVGEGT. The CDR3 covers 13 residues.

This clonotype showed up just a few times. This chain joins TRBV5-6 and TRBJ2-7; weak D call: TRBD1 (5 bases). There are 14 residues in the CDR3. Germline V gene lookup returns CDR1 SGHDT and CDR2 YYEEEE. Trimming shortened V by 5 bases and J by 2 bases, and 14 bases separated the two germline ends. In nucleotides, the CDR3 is TGTGCCAGCAGTGGGGCAACTCAGGCCTACGAGCAGTACGTC. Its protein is CASSGATQAYEQYV.

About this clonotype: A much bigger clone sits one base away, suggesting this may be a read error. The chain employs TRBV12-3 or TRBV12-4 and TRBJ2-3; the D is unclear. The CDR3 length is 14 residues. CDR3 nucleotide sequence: TGTGCCGGCAGTTTAGGTTTCTACACAGATACGCAGTATTTT. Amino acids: CAGSLGFYTDTQYF.

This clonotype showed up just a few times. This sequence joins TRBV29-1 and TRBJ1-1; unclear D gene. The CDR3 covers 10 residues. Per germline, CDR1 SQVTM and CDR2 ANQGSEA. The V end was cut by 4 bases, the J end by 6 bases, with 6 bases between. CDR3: CSVVGSEAFF. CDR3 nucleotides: TGCAGCGTTGTAGGGTCTGAAGCTTTCTTT.

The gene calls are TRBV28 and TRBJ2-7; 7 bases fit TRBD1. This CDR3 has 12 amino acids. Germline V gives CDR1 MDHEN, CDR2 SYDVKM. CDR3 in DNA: TGTACCAACCATGACAGGGTGGGTGAGCAGTACGTC. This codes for CTNHDRVGEQYV.

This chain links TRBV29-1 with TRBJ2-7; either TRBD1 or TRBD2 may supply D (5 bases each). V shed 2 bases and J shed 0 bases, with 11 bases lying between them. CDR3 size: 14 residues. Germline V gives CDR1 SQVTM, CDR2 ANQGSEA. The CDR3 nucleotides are TGCAGCGTTGAACCGGGACGGGACTCCTACGAGCAGTACTTC. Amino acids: CSVEPGRDSYEQYF.

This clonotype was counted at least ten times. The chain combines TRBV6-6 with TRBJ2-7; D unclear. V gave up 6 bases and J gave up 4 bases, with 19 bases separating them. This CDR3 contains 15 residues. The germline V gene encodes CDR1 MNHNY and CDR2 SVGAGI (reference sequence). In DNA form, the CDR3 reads TGTGCCAGCAGCCCCCTAGACACGGCAGGTTACGAGCAGTACTTC. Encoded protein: CASSPLDTAGYEQYF.

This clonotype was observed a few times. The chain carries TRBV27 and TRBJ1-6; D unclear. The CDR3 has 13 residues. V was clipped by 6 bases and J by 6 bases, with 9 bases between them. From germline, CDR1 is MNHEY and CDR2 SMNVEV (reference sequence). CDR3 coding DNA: TGTGCCAGCAGGGGGAAACTTAATTCACCCCTCCACTTT. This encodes CASRGKLNSPLHF.

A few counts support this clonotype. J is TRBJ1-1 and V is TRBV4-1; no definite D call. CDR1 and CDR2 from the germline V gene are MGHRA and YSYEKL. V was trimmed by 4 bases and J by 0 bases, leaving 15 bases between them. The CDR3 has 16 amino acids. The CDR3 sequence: CASSPATPALNTEAFF. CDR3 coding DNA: TGCGCCAGCAGCCCCGCGACCCCTGCCCTGAACACTGAAGCTTTCTTT.